Listed below are T cell receptor beta chains from one sample, sequenced in a study of blood T cell repertoires in COVID-19. The method was immunoSEQ multiplex PCR; TCRdb's version includes in-frame clones alone and lacks a portion of them. The sample has over 450,000 clones, 89% seen once. The sample was peripheral blood. Every receptor here comes from a young man with COVID-19, enrolled during active disease. The CDR3 runs from the conserved cysteine through the conserved F or W. D genes are given only for firm matches. The size entry is marked missing in some rows and otherwise reads once, few, many or a size class.

TRBV5-4	TRBJ2-7	TRBD1	.	CASRTGTEVSYEQYF	TGTGCCAGCAGAACCGGGACAGAGGTCTCCTACGAGCAGTACTTC
TRBV28	TRBJ2-1	TRBD1	.	CASSLRTGGEFRQFF	TGTGCCAGCAGTCTACGGACAGGGGGCGAATTTCGGCAGTTCTTC
TRBV29-1	TRBJ2-1	TRBD2	.	CSVDLGLAGYNEQFF	TGCAGCGTTGACCTGGGACTAGCGGGATACAATGAGCAGTTCTTC
TRBV19	TRBJ2-5	TRBD1	.	CASSPGGQGLGETQYF	TGTGCCAGTAGTCCTGGGGGACAGGGGCTAGGCGAGACCCAGTACTTC
TRBV7-9	TRBJ2-3	.	.	CASSLTLASTDTQYF	TGTGCCAGCAGCTTAACACTAGCAAGCACAGATACGCAGTATTTT
TRBV10-2	TRBJ2-5	TRBD1	.	CASNPIRDRDQETQYF	TGCGCCAGCAACCCTATCCGGGACAGGGACCAAGAGACCCAGTACTTC
TRBV7-8	TRBJ1-5	.	.	CASSLGLWGVDQPQHF	TGTGCCAGCAGCTTAGGCCTGTGGGGGGTGGATCAGCCCCAGCATTTT
TRBV18	TRBJ2-5	.	.	CASSSGGGQETQYF	TGTGCCAGCTCCTCCGGGGGAGGCCAAGAGACCCAGTACTTC
TRBV5-1	TRBJ2-3	TRBD2	.	CASSPGLAGGPSTDTQYF	TGCGCCAGCAGCCCAGGACTAGCGGGAGGCCCTAGCACAGATACGCAGTATTTT
TRBV15	TRBJ2-7	.	.	CATSRGQTYEQYF	TGTGCCACCAGCAGAGGGCAAACCTACGAGCAGTACTTC
TRBV11-3	TRBJ1-1	TRBD1	.	CASSLGQGAVQTEAFF	TGTGCCAGCAGCCTTGGACAGGGGGCCGTTCAGACTGAAGCTTTCTTT
TRBV7-2	TRBJ1-5	TRBD1	.	CASSYRGNQPQHF	TGTGCCAGCAGTTACAGGGGAAATCAGCCCCAGCATTTT
TRBV30	TRBJ1-2	.	.	CAWSPTGGDGYTF	TGTGCCTGGAGTCCGACCGGGGGAGATGGCTACACCTTC
TRBV14	TRBJ1-1	.	.	CASSQESGYTEAFF	TGTGCCAGCAGCCAAGAATCCGGTTACACTGAAGCTTTCTTT
TRBV7-6	TRBJ2-3	TRBD2	once	CASSRSGGAQDTQYF	TGTGCCAGCAGCCGAAGCGGGGGGGCCCAAGATACGCAGTATTTT
TRBV9	TRBJ2-7	.	.	CASSVGLTEGEQYF	TGTGCCAGCAGCGTAGGATTGACAGAGGGGGAACAGTACTTC
TRBV30	TRBJ2-2	.	.	CAWSQTASLSHYTGELFF	TGTGCCTGGAGTCAAACGGCTAGCCTTTCTCACTACACCGGGGAGCTGTTTTTT
TRBV5-4	TRBJ1-6	.	once	CASSSQGTSPLHF	TGTGCCAGCAGCTCACAGGGTACTTCACCCCTCCACTTT
TRBV11-3	TRBJ2-7	.	.	CASSRIGLAYEQYF	TGTGCCAGCAGCCGGATCGGGTTGGCCTACGAGCAGTACTTC
TRBV6-5	TRBJ2-2	TRBD2	.	CASSSSGSSGRELFF	TGTGCCAGCAGTTCTAGCGGGTCATCTGGGCGGGAGCTGTTTTTT
TRBV7-8	TRBJ1-5	TRBD1	.	CASSLGQGQPQHF	TGTGCCAGCAGCTTGGGACAGGGTCAGCCCCAGCATTTT
TRBV5-1	TRBJ2-7	TRBD1	.	CASSIHTGDGGEQYF	TGCGCCAGCAGCATACACACAGGGGATGGTGGCGAGCAGTACTTC
TRBV5-1	TRBJ2-5	.	few	CASKGLEAQYF	TGCGCCAGCAAGGGACTGGAGGCCCAGTACTTC
TRBV27	TRBJ2-1	TRBD2	.	CASRGGGNYNEQFF	TGTGCCAGCCGGGGGGGAGGGAATTACAATGAGCAGTTCTTC
TRBV5-1	TRBJ2-3	.	.	CASSLRSAVQGGDTQYF	TGCGCCAGCAGCTTGAGGTCGGCGGTCCAGGGGGGAGATACGCAGTATTTT
TRBV5-1	TRBJ2-7	.	.	CASRTGTPYEQYF	TGCGCCAGCAGGACCGGGACACCGTACGAGCAGTACTTC
TRBV30	TRBJ2-5	.	.	CAWSPPPEVRERSETQYF	TGTGCCTGGAGTCCTCCTCCGGAAGTGCGGGAACGGTCGGAGACCCAGTACTTC
TRBV11-2	TRBJ2-1	TRBD2	once	CASSFTTSGYNEQFF	TGTGCCAGCAGCTTTACGACTAGCGGTTACAATGAGCAGTTCTTC
TRBV5-1	TRBJ2-3	.	.	CASSLGLRETDTQYF	TGCGCCAGCAGCTTGGGACTACGGGAAACAGATACGCAGTATTTT
TRBV19	TRBJ1-1	.	.	CASSIQNTEAFF	TGTGCCAGTAGTATCCAGAACACTGAAGCTTTCTTT
TRBV4-2	TRBJ2-7	.	.	CASSQERVSSYEQYF	TGTGCCAGCAGCCAAGAGAGAGTTAGCTCCTACGAGCAGTACTTC
TRBV9	TRBJ2-2	TRBD2	.	CASSETSGSGGELFF	TGTGCCAGCAGTGAGACTAGCGGGAGCGGCGGGGAGCTGTTTTTT
TRBV9	TRBJ2-4	.	.	CASSVGSDGTKNIQYF	TGTGCCAGCAGCGTAGGGTCTGACGGGACCAAAAACATTCAGTACTTC
TRBV9	TRBJ2-3	TRBD2	.	CASSVVGSGAVTDTQYF	TGTGCCAGCAGCGTAGTGGGGAGCGGGGCGGTCACAGATACGCAGTATTTT
TRBV4-2	TRBJ2-1	.	.	CASSQVAGEQFF	TGTGCCAGCAGCCAAGTGGCGGGTGAGCAGTTCTTC
TRBV10-2	TRBJ2-1	.	.	CASSEYREIDEQFF	TGCGCCAGCAGTGAGTACAGGGAGATTGATGAGCAGTTCTTC
TRBV9	TRBJ1-2	TRBD1	.	CASSVAGDRRAFLF	TGTGCCAGCAGCGTAGCTGGGGACAGGAGGGCCTTTCTCTTC
TRBV9	TRBJ1-1	.	.	CASSAAIQGKRGTEAFF	TGTGCCAGCAGCGCCGCTATCCAAGGCAAAAGGGGGACTGAAGCTTTCTTT
TRBV12-3/TRBV12-4	TRBJ1-2	.	.	CASSFLNYGYTF	TGTGCCAGCAGTTTCCTTAACTATGGCTACACCTTC
TRBV18	TRBJ1-5	.	.	CASSHREQPQHF	TGTGCCAGCTCCCACAGGGAACAGCCCCAGCATTTT
TRBV9	TRBJ2-7	.	.	CASSVIGGREQYF	TGTGCCAGCAGCGTAATCGGAGGGAGAGAGCAGTACTTC
TRBV3-1/TRBV3-2	TRBJ2-3	TRBD2	.	CASSTERDGQYF	TGTGCCAGCAGCACAGAGCGGGATGGGCAGTATTTT
TRBV6-6	TRBJ2-5	TRBD1	few	CASSSPGTGEETQYF	TGTGCCAGCAGTTCCCCCGGGACAGGGGAAGAGACCCAGTACTTC
TRBV19	TRBJ1-4	.	.	CASSMSQVSEKLFF	TGTGCCAGTAGTATGTCGCAGGTTTCTGAAAAACTGTTTTTT
TRBV27	TRBJ2-7	.	.	CASSYTGGLLYEQYF	TGTGCCAGCAGTTACACCGGGGGGCTACTATACGAGCAGTACTTC
TRBV6-6	TRBJ2-1	.	.	CASSYFNNEQFF	TGTGCCAGCAGTTACTTTAACAATGAGCAGTTCTTC
TRBV5-1	TRBJ2-3	TRBD1	.	CASSLGQGVLPGTDTQYF	TGCGCCAGCAGCTTGGGACAGGGCGTACTTCCCGGCACAGATACGCAGTATTTT
TRBV19	TRBJ1-2	.	few	CASSHDLHYTF	TGTGCCAGTAGCCACGACTTGCACTACACCTTC
TRBV7-9	TRBJ2-1	TRBD2	.	CASSFRLAGGLYNEQFF	TGTGCCAGCAGCTTCCGGCTAGCGGGGGGACTTTACAATGAGCAGTTCTTC
TRBV15	TRBJ2-5	TRBD1	.	CATRVQGTETQYF	TGTGCCACCCGCGTACAGGGGACGGAGACCCAGTACTTC
TRBV5-1	TRBJ2-3	TRBD2	few	CASSLPRTGLAGVLGTDTQYF	TGCGCCAGCAGCTTGCCAAGAACGGGACTAGCGGGAGTCCTTGGCACAGATACGCAGTATTTT
TRBV5-1	TRBJ2-3	.	.	CASSLQSGSTDTQYF	TGCGCCAGCAGCTTACAGAGTGGAAGCACAGATACGCAGTATTTT
TRBV6-5	TRBJ2-7	.	.	CASSPRDLTSYEQYF	TGTGCCAGCAGCCCCCGGGACTTGACTTCCTACGAGCAGTACTTC
TRBV5-1	TRBJ2-2	TRBD2	.	CASSLEGLAVYGELFF	TGCGCCAGCAGCTTGGAAGGACTAGCGGTGTACGGGGAGCTGTTTTTT